A selection of T cell receptor beta chains follows, all from one sample in a study of technical replicates of blood from four donors. Libraries were prepared by immunoSEQ multiplex PCR; TCRdb keeps only in-frame clonotypes and omits some of them. The sample lists fewer than 85,000 clones; less than 95% were seen once. The specimen was T cells isolated from PBMCs. Receptor source: a human donor in good health. Each CDR3 is given with its conserved first and last residue. A D gene is named only where the DNA matches it firmly. Clone size, where shown, is once, few, many, or a class for clones that have expanded.

size | J | D | V | DNA | CDR3
- | TRBJ1-4 | - | TRBV19 | TGTGCCAGTAGTATTAAGAAACAGACTAATGAAAAACTGTTTTTT | CASSIKKQTNEKLFF
- | TRBJ1-4 | - | TRBV6-1 | TGTGCCAGCAGTGCCGGACTCGTACTTAATGAAAAACTGTTTTTT | CASSAGLVLNEKLFF
- | TRBJ2-5 | - | TRBV7-9 | TGTGCCAGCAGCTTGGTCGTCAGGGCACAAGAGACCCAGTACTTC | CASSLVVRAQETQYF
- | TRBJ1-6 | - | TRBV27 | TGTGCCAGCAGTGCGACTGTGACAGTTCTTTATTCACCCCTCCACTTT | CASSATVTVLYSPLHF
- | TRBJ2-7 | - | TRBV14 | TGTGCCAGCAGCCATGTCAGCGGACTGCTAGTCTACGAGCAGTACTTC | CASSHVSGLLVYEQYF
once | TRBJ2-7 | - | TRBV19 | TGTGCCACCAAGTCGGGACACAGCTCCTACGAGCAGTACTTC | CATKSGHSSYEQYF
- | TRBJ2-1 | - | TRBV19 | TGTGCCAGTAGTATAGAGACAGGGGCGAGCGGGACAAGTAATGAGCAGTTCTTC | CASSIETGASGTSNEQFF
- | TRBJ2-2 | TRBD2 | TRBV4-1 | TGCGCCAGCAGCCAAGAAGGACTAGCGGGGATGATAGCCGGGGAGCTGTTTTTT | CASSQEGLAGMIAGELFF
- | TRBJ2-1 | TRBD2 | TRBV5-4 | TGTGCCAGCAGCTTGGACCTAGCGGGAGGGCCAGCCAATGAGCAGTTCTTC | CASSLDLAGGPANEQFF
- | TRBJ2-1 | - | TRBV9 | TGTGCCAGCAGCGTACCGGGACTGAATGAGCAGTTCTTC | CASSVPGLNEQFF
- | TRBJ2-1 | TRBD1 | TRBV19 | TGTGCCAGTAGTAACAGGGGCAGCCCGACGTCGGATGAGCAGTTCTTC | CASSNRGSPTSDEQFF
once | TRBJ1-5 | - | TRBV15 | TGTGCCACCAGCCGCACTAAATATTTTAATTACTTCTCGAATCAGCCCCAGCATTTT | CATSRTKYFNYFSNQPQHF
- | TRBJ2-7 | - | TRBV28 | TGTGCCAGCAGCCCCCTGGTGAGACTCTACGAGCAGTACTTC | CASSPLVRLYEQYF
- | TRBJ2-3 | - | TRBV6-5 | TGTGCCAGCAGTTACCAGGGTTCAGATACGCAGTATTTT | CASSYQGSDTQYF
- | TRBJ2-7 | TRBD1 | TRBV10-2 | TGCGCCAGCAAGGACAGGGGCTATTCCGAGCAGTACTTC | CASKDRGYSEQYF
- | TRBJ2-1 | - | TRBV4-2 | TGTGCCAGCAGCCAAGATGGGAGCGGAGCTTACAATGAGCAGTTCTTC | CASSQDGSGAYNEQFF
- | TRBJ1-2 | TRBD1 | TRBV7-6 | TGTGCCAGCAGCTCCGAGGGTGGACAGGTCTTCTATGGCTACACCTTC | CASSSEGGQVFYGYTF
once | TRBJ1-2 | - | TRBV10-1 | TGCGCCAGCAATGCTAGAATCTCGACCGGACAGCCCGGAGAGGATGGCTACACCTTC | CASNARISTGQPGEDGYTF
- | TRBJ2-1 | - | TRBV7-9 | TGTGCCAGCAGCACCTACTGGAGCTCCTACAATGAGCAGTTCTTC | CASSTYWSSYNEQFF
few | TRBJ2-7 | - | TRBV5-6 | TGTGCCAGCAGCTTGGCCCTGGACAAGACCTACGAGCAGTACTTC | CASSLALDKTYEQYF
- | TRBJ2-7 | TRBD2 | TRBV27 | TGTGCCAGCATAAGTGGCGGGAGCTACGAGCAGTACTTC | CASISGGSYEQYF
- | TRBJ2-1 | TRBD1 | TRBV9 | TGTGCCAGCAGCGCCCCAGGGGGAAGTATCTCCTACAATGAGCAGTTCTTC | CASSAPGGSISYNEQFF
- | TRBJ2-7 | TRBD2 | TRBV28 | TGTGCCAGCAGTTTGACTAGCGGGAGCTACGAGCAGTACTTC | CASSLTSGSYEQYF
few | TRBJ1-6 | - | TRBV25-1 | TGTGCCAGCAGTGAATCTGGGGCAGGGTATTCACCCCTCCACTTT | CASSESGAGYSPLHF
- | TRBJ1-3 | - | TRBV9 | TGTGCCAGCACGGGGAGCTCTGGAAACACCATATATTTT | CASTGSSGNTIYF
- | TRBJ2-5 | TRBD1 | TRBV30 | TGTGCCTTGGACAGGGCTACCCAAGAGACCCAGTACTTC | CALDRATQETQYF
- | TRBJ2-3 | TRBD1 | TRBV29-1 | TGCAGCGTTGGGGACAGGGGGCTCGTAGATACGCAGTATTTT | CSVGDRGLVDTQYF
- | TRBJ2-5 | TRBD1 | TRBV9 | TGTGCCAGCAGCGTAGGTGGGACAGCCCAAGAGACCCAGTACTTC | CASSVGGTAQETQYF
- | TRBJ1-2 | - | TRBV30 | TGTGCCTGGAGTGTAACAGGGGGCTACACCTTC | CAWSVTGGYTF
- | TRBJ2-7 | - | TRBV7-6 | TGTGCCAGCAGCCCTACCCTAGCGAGTAAGCCCTACGAGCAGTACTTC | CASSPTLASKPYEQYF
- | TRBJ2-1 | TRBD2 | TRBV6-4 | TGTGCCAGCAGTGCAATAGCGGGAGTAGGTTTCGATGAGCAGTTCTTC | CASSAIAGVGFDEQFF
- | TRBJ1-4 | - | TRBV5-4 | TGTGCCAGCAGCTTAAAGGGTGAGGGTGAAAAACTGTTTTTT | CASSLKGEGEKLFF
- | TRBJ2-1 | - | TRBV11-2 | TGTGCCAGCAGCTTAATCTTGGAGGGGTCCAATGAGCAGTTCTTC | CASSLILEGSNEQFF
- | TRBJ2-5 | TRBD1 | TRBV18 | TGTGCCAGCTCAACGGGGACAGAAGAGACCCAGTACTTC | CASSTGTEETQYF
once | TRBJ1-1 | - | TRBV2 | TGTGCCAGCGACATAACGGGCGCGGGCACTGAAGCTTTCTTT | CASDITGAGTEAFF
- | TRBJ1-1 | - | TRBV11-3 | TGTGCCAGCAGCCCGGAGGGGGGGCGGAACACTGAAGCTTTCTTT | CASSPEGGRNTEAFF
- | TRBJ1-1 | TRBD1 | TRBV6-6 | TGTGCCAGCAGTACGGACAGGCCTGGAACTGAAGCTTTCTTT | CASSTDRPGTEAFF
- | TRBJ1-2 | TRBD1 | TRBV7-3 | TGTGCCAGCAGCTTATTAGGGGCCGGACAGGGGGATGAAGGCTACACCTTC | CASSLLGAGQGDEGYTF
- | TRBJ2-3 | - | TRBV6-6 | TGTGCCAGCAGCGGGAGTAGAACAGATACGCAGTATTTT | CASSGSRTDTQYF
- | TRBJ1-1 | TRBD1 | TRBV6-5 | TGTGCCAGCAGCCGGACAGGTGAAGCTTTCTTT | CASSRTGEAFF
- | TRBJ2-7 | - | TRBV19 | TGTGCCAGTAGTGCAAAACAGGGTTCCTACGAGCAGTACTTC | CASSAKQGSYEQYF
- | TRBJ1-1 | - | TRBV28 | TGTGCCATATCAATTGACACAGTGAACACTGAAGCTTTCTTT | CAISIDTVNTEAFF
- | TRBJ2-3 | TRBD2 | TRBV13 | TGTGCCAGCAGCCTGACTAGCGGATACACAGATACGCAGTATTTT | CASSLTSGYTDTQYF
once | TRBJ1-1 | - | TRBV28 | TGTGCCAGCAGTTCTTACCAACCAGGCCTCACTGAAGCTTTCTTT | CASSSYQPGLTEAFF
- | TRBJ1-1 | TRBD1 | TRBV15 | TGTGCCACCAGCCAAGGGGGCCTGAACACTGAAGCTTTCTTT | CATSQGGLNTEAFF
- | TRBJ2-6 | - | TRBV14 | TGTGCCAGCAGCCAGGCTCGTCTAGCCTCCACCAACGTCCTGACTTTC | CASSQARLASTNVLTF
once | TRBJ1-6 | - | TRBV4-1 | TGCGCCAGCAGCCTACAAATAAATTCACCCCTCCACTTT | CASSLQINSPLHF
- | TRBJ2-1 | TRBD1 | TRBV6-6 | TGTGCCAGCAGACCGGGACAGGGTGTAACAGACAATGAGCAGTTCTTC | CASRPGQGVTDNEQFF
once | TRBJ1-3 | - | TRBV5-1 | TGCGCCAGCAGTCCCACAGGGTCGGGAAACACCATATATTTT | CASSPTGSGNTIYF